This T cell receptor beta chain was profiled in a study of T cells in women clearing cervical HPV infection. Across the study: No precancer developed; the control's incident HPV16 infection cleared within 12 months. Case blood drawn at lesion detection; control blood after infection cleared. General observations from the study: Richness differences could reflect unmeasured T-cell content per sample.

Clones were read by immunoSEQ multiplex PCR, and TCRdb kept only the in-frame ones, dropping some. The listing contains 20,000 to 25,000 clones. Trimming cost V 6 bases and J 5 bases; bases outside gene matches: 9. The CDR3 totals 14 residues. The germline gives CDR1 SNHLY, CDR2 FYNNEI. With regard to this clone: Its antigen is still unknown. The sequenced fragment ends 3 residues before the CDR3 boundary, so the rest is inferred from the germline J gene.

Prevalent HPV16 infections were excluded; only incident single HPV16 infections included. The gene calls are TRBV2 and TRBJ2-5; 7 bases agree with TRBD2. The TCR originated in a woman between 18 and 75 years old with a cervical HPV16 infection that either progressed to CIN3+ or cleared (not recorded which). The sample was blood buffy coat. The CDR3 loop is CASRGGGSGETQYF. The covered CDR3 bases are TGTGCCAGCAGGGGGGGAGGGTCAGGCGAGACC.